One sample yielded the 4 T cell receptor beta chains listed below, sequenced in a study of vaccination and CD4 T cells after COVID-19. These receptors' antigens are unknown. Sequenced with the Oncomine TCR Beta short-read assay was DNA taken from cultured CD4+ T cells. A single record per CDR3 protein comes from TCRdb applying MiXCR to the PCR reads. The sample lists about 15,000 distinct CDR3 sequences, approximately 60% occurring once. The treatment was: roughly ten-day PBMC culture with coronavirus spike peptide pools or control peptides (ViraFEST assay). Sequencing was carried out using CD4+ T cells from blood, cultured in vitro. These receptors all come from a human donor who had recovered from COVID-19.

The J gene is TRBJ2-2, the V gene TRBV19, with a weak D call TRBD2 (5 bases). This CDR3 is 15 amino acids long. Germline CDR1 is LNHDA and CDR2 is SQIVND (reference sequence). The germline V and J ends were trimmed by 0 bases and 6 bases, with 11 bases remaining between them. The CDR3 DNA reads TGTGCCAGTAGTATAGATCCGGGGTATGCCGGGGAGCTGTTTTTT. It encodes CASSIDPGYAGELFF.

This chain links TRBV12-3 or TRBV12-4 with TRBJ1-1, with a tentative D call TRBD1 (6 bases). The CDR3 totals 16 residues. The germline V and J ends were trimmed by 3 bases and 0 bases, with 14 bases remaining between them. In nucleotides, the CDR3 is TGTGCCAGCAGTTTCACCACAGGACAGATGAACACTGAAGCTTTCTTT. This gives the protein CASSFTTGQMNTEAFF.

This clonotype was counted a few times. In DNA form, the CDR3 reads TGTGCCAGCAGCGATCGAAGGGACACCGGGGAGCTGTTTTTT. Amino acids: CASSDRRDTGELFF. V is TRBV7-9 and J is TRBJ2-2, with no clear D. CDR1 SEHNR and CDR2 FQNEAQ come from the germline V gene (reference sequence). The V and J ends lost 5 bases and 3 bases respectively, with 10 bases between them. There are 14 residues in the CDR3.

CDR3 nucleotides: TGCAGTGCTGGTAGCGGGAGAGGCACCGGGGAGCTGTTTTTT. Its protein product is CSAGSGRGTGELFF. V usage is TRBV20-1 and J usage is TRBJ2-2; 9 nucleotides align to TRBD2. J was trimmed by 4 bases and V by 5 bases; bases with no gene match: 5. The CDR3 covers 14 residues. In germline, CDR1 is DFQATT, CDR2 SNEGSKA (reference sequence).